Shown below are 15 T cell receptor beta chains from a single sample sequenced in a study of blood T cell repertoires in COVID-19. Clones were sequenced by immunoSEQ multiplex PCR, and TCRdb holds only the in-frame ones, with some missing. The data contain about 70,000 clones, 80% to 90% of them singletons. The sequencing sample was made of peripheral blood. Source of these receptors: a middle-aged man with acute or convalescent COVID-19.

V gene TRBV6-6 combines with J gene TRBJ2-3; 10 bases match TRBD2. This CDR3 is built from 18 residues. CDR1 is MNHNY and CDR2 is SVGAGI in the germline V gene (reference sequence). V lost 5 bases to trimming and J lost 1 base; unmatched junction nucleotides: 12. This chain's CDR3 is CASSPRGLAGAGTDTQYF. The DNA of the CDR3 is TGTGCCAGCAGTCCCAGGGGTCTAGCGGGAGCAGGCACAGATACGCAGTATTTT.

The CDR3 nucleotides are TGTGCCAGTAGTATAGCTCGGGAGATCTACAATGAGCAGTTCTTC. It codes for CASSIAREIYNEQFF. The J gene is TRBJ2-1, the V gene TRBV19, with D maybe TRBD2 (6 bases). V gave up 1 base and J gave up 3 bases, with 10 bases separating them. The CDR3 covers 15 residues. Germline-derived CDR1 and CDR2 are LNHDA and SQIVND (reference sequence).

CDR3 residues: CAFRANYGYTF. The CDR3 nucleotides read TGTGCCTTTAGAGCTAACTATGGCTACACCTTC. The V and J genes are TRBV30 and TRBJ1-2; D remains ambiguous. V gave up 7 bases and J gave up 0 bases, with 6 bases separating them. This CDR3 has 11 amino acids. Germline CDR1 and CDR2: GTSNPN and SVGIG (reference sequence).

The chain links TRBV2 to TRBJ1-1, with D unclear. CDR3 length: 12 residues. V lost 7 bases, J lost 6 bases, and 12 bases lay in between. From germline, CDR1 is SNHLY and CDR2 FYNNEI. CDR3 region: CASMSRRAEAFF. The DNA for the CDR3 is TGTGCCAGCATGTCCAGGAGGGCTGAAGCTTTCTTT.

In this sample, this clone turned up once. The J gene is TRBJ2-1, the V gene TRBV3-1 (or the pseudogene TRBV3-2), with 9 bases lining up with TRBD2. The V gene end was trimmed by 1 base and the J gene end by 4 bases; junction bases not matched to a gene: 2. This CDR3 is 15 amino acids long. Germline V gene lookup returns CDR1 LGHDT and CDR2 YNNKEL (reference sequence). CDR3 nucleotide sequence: TGTGCCAGCAGCCAAGGACTAGCGGAATACAATGAGCAGTTCTTC. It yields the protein CASSQGLAEYNEQFF.

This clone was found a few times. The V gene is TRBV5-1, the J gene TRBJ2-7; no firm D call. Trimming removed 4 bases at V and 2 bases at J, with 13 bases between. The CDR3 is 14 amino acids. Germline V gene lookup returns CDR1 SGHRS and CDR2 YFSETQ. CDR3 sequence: CASSPGGLTYEQYF. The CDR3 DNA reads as TGCGCCAGCAGCCCCGGCGGTTTAACCTACGAGCAGTACTTC.

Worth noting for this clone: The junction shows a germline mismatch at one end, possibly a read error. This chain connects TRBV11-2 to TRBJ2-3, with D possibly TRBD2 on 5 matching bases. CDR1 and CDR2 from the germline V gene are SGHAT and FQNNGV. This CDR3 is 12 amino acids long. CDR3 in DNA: TGTGCCAGCAGCTTACGGGAAGATATGCAGTATTTT. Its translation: CASSLREDMQYF.

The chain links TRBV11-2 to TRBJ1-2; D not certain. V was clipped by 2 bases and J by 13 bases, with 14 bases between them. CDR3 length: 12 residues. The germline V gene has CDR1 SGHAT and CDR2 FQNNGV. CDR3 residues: CASSLSEAQLTF. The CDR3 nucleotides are TGTGCCAGCAGCTTATCGGAGGCACAACTCACCTTC.

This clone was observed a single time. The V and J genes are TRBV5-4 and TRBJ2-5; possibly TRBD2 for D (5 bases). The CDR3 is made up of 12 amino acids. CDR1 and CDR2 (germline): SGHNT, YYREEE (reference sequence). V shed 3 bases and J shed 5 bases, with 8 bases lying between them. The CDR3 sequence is CASSSGEETQYF. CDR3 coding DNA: TGTGCCAGCAGCTCTGGGGAGGAGACCCAGTACTTC.

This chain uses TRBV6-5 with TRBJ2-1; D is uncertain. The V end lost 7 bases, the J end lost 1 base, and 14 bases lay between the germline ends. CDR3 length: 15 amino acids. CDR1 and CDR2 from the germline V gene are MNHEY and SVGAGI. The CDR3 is CASTIESLSYNEQFF. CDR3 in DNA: TGTGCCAGCACCATAGAGTCGTTGTCCTACAATGAGCAGTTCTTC.

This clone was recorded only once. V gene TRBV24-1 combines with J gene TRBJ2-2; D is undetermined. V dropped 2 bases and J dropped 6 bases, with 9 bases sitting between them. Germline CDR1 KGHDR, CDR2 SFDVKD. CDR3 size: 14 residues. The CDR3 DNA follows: TGTGCCACCAGTGATTCGACACCTCCCGGGGAGCTGTTTTTT. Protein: CATSDSTPPGELFF.

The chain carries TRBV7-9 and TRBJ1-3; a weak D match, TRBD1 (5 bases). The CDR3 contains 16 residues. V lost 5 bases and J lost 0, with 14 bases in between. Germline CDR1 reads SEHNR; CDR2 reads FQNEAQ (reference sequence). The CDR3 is CASSPQGPDSGNTIYF. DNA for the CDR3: TGTGCCAGCAGCCCCCAGGGCCCTGACTCTGGAAACACCATATATTTT.

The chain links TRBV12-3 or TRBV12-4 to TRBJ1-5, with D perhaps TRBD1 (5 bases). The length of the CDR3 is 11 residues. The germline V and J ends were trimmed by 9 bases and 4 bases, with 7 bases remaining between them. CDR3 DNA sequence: TGTGCCAGTGGGGGGAATCAGCCCCAGCATTTT. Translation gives CASGGNQPQHF.

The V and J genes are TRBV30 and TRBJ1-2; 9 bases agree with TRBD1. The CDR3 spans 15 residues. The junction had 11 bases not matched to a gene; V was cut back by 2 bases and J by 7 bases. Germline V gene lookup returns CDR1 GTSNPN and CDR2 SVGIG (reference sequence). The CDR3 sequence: CAWSIKETGGIGYTF. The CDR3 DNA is TGTGCCTGGAGTATAAAAGAAACAGGGGGCATTGGCTACACCTTC.

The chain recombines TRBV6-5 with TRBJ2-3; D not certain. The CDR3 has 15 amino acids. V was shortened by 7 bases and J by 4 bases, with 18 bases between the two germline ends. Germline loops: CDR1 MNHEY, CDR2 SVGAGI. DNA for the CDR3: TGTGCCAGCACCTCCCCATTCGTGGCAGCAGATACGCAGTATTTT. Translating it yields CASTSPFVAADTQYF.